Following are 28 T cell receptor beta chains from one sample sequenced in a study of blood T cell repertoires in COVID-19. Sequenced by immunoSEQ multiplex PCR; TCRdb stores in-frame clones only, minus some. The sample yields roughly 300,000 clones, about 85% seen once. Sequenced: PBMCs or T cells enriched from blood (not recorded which). The receptors derive from a woman in her forties or fifties who had recovered from COVID-19.

The CDR3 DNA follows: TGTGCCAGCAGCTTAAGGGGCAGCCCCTACGAGCAGTACTTC. It translates to CASSLRGSPYEQYF. The chain combines TRBV7-2 with TRBJ2-7; a weak D match, TRBD1 (5 bases). The CDR3 consists of 14 residues. Germline V gives CDR1 SGHTA, CDR2 FQGNSA. Trimming stripped 2 bases from V and 2 bases from J, with 10 bases between.

The table lists this clone with a few counts. The rearrangement links TRBV4-2 to TRBJ2-7; no clear D gene. With 0 bases removed from V and 2 bases from J, the gap between germline ends came to 14 bases. This CDR3 has 16 amino acids. Germline lookup yields CDR1 LGHNA and CDR2 YNFKEQ. The CDR3 bases are TGTGCCAGCAGCCAAGATTTAAGCTTACCCACCTACGAGCAGTACTTC. It codes for CASSQDLSLPTYEQYF.

V usage is TRBV28 and J usage is TRBJ1-3, with 8 bases identical to TRBD1. CDR1 is MDHEN and CDR2 is SYDVKM in the germline V gene. V dropped 5 bases and J dropped 3; count of bases not matched to a gene: 6. The CDR3 loop spans 15 amino acids. The CDR3 spells CASSPQGARGNTIYF. CDR3 nucleotide sequence: TGTGCCAGCAGTCCCCAGGGGGCTCGTGGAAACACCATATATTTT.

This clone has just one count. J is TRBJ2-2 and V is TRBV2; D is possibly TRBD2 (5 bases). This CDR3 has 16 amino acids. Germline values: CDR1 SNHLY, CDR2 FYNNEI. Trimming took off 2 bases at V and 2 bases at J, with 12 bases between the two ends. CDR3 DNA: TGTGCCAGCAGTGAAACCAGAGGGTTAAACACCGGGGAGCTGTTTTTT. As protein: CASSETRGLNTGELFF.

Written as DNA, the CDR3 is TGTGCCTGGAGTCCGGGGACAGGGGGCAGGTATAATTCACCCCTCCACTTT. This encodes CAWSPGTGGRYNSPLHF. The chain couples TRBV30 to TRBJ1-6; 12 bases are a match to TRBD1. With V trimmed by 2 bases and J by 4 bases, 6 bases remained unmatched. The CDR3 runs 17 residues. The germline CDR1 and CDR2 sequences are GTSNPN and SVGIG (reference sequence). Drawing the rest from reference TRBV30 and TRBJ1-6, the complete variable domain is SQTIHQWPATLVQPVGSPLSLECTVEGTSNPNLYWYRQAAGRGLQLLFYSVGIGQISSEVPQNLSASRPQDRQFILSSKKLLLSDSGFYLCAWSPGTGGRYNSPLHFGNGTRLTVT.

The genes are TRBV28 and TRBJ1-2; D uncertain. V dropped 8 bases and J dropped 0 bases, with 10 bases sitting between them. Germline V gene lookup returns CDR1 MDHEN and CDR2 SYDVKM. This CDR3 is 13 amino acids long. This chain's CDR3 is CASQDNTNYGYTF. In DNA, the CDR3 is TGTGCCAGCCAGGATAACACTAACTATGGCTACACCTTC.

The rearrangement links TRBV9 to TRBJ2-2; 8 bases align to TRBD2. The length of the CDR3 is 15 residues. Germline CDR1 reads SGDLS; CDR2 reads YYNGEE. V lost 4 bases and J lost 4; bases outside the gene matches: 6. CDR3 bases: TGTGCCAGCAGCCCCCCCGGGGGGGGCACCGGGGAGCTGTTTTTT. Protein: CASSPPGGGTGELFF.

The V call is TRBV25-1, the J call TRBJ1-4, with 9 nucleotides matching TRBD1. The CDR3 loop spans 15 amino acids. Trimming took 5 bases from V and 4 from J; bases not matched to a gene: 5. In germline, CDR1 is MGHDK, CDR2 SYGVNS. The CDR3 sequence is CASSNRGLGNEKLFF. DNA of the CDR3: TGTGCCAGCAGTAACAGGGGGCTCGGTAATGAAAAACTGTTTTTT. Looking up the rest from reference TRBV25-1 and TRBJ1-4 gives the full variable domain: EADIYQTPRYLVIGTGKKITLECSQTMGHDKMYWYQQDPGMELHLIHYSYGVNSTEKGDLSSESTVSRIRTEHFPLTLESARPSHTSQYLCASSNRGLGNEKLFFGSGTQLSVL.

V usage is TRBV9 and J usage is TRBJ1-1; tentative D call: TRBD1 (6 bases). Per germline, CDR1 SGDLS and CDR2 YYNGEE. This CDR3 is 15 amino acids long. The V end lost 2 bases, the J end lost 0 bases, and 11 bases lay between the germline ends. The CDR3 DNA reads as TGTGCCAGCAGCGTTGGGACATTCATGAACACTGAAGCTTTCTTT. Amino acids: CASSVGTFMNTEAFF.

This clone turned up a few times. The gene calls are TRBV28 and TRBJ2-7; D unresolved. The CDR3 totals 11 residues. The V and J ends lost 4 bases and 3 bases respectively, with 4 bases between them. Germline V gene lookup returns CDR1 MDHEN and CDR2 SYDVKM. The CDR3 spells CASSSGYEQYF. The CDR3 bases are TGTGCCAGCAGTTCGGGCTACGAGCAGTACTTC.

The V call is TRBV5-1, the J call TRBJ1-3; 11 bases are shared with TRBD1. Trimming at V came to 4 bases and at J to 7 bases, leaving 4 bases not matched to a gene. The germline CDR1 and CDR2 sequences are SGHRS and YFSETQ. The CDR3 loop spans 14 amino acids. The CDR3 bases are TGCGCCAGCAGCATCGGGACAGGGGGGAACACCATATATTTT. It encodes CASSIGTGGNTIYF.

The chain couples TRBV6-1 to TRBJ2-4, with 9 bases fitting TRBD2. Per germline, CDR1 MNHNS and CDR2 SASEGT. The trim removed 0 bases at V and 6 bases at J, leaving 3 bases unmatched. The CDR3 loop spans 15 amino acids. CDR3 in amino acids: CASSEARGGGNIQYF. The CDR3 nucleotides are TGTGCCAGCAGTGAAGCGCGGGGGGGCGGAAACATTCAGTACTTC.

The chain joins TRBV19 to TRBJ1-4, with 9 bases aligning to TRBD1. There are 16 residues in the CDR3. The V and J ends lost 6 bases and 4 bases, in that order; junction bases with no gene match: 9. Germline V gives CDR1 LNHDA, CDR2 SQIVND (reference sequence). The CDR3 protein is CASSGTGRSFNEKLFF. Here the CDR3 DNA reads TGTGCCAGTAGCGGGACAGGGCGATCGTTTAATGAAAAACTGTTTTTT.

V and J are TRBV7-8 and TRBJ2-5; TRBD2 agrees at 8 bases. In germline, CDR1 is SGHVS, CDR2 FQNEAQ. The junction had 5 bases not matched to a gene; V was cut back by 1 base and J by 1 base. This CDR3 has 16 amino acids. DNA for the CDR3: TGTGCCAGCAGCTTAGGGATAGCGGGGCCCCAAGAGACCCAGTACTTC. As protein: CASSLGIAGPQETQYF.

This rearrangement joins TRBV15 to TRBJ2-2, with 8 bases aligning to TRBD1. The germline gives CDR1 LNHNV, CDR2 YYDKDF (reference sequence). This CDR3 is built from 15 residues. V shed 3 bases, J shed 4 bases, and the junction held 4 bases outside the gene matches. The CDR3 nucleotides read TGTGCCACCAGCAGGGCCGGGACAGGCACCGGGGAGCTGTTTTTT. It is translated as CATSRAGTGTGELFF.

This clone has only a few counts. CDR3 amino acids: CASSLGSGVGYEQYF. The DNA of the CDR3 is TGTGCCAGCAGCTTGGGGTCGGGGGTTGGCTACGAGCAGTACTTC. The rearrangement uses TRBV5-6 and TRBJ2-7; TRBD2 might be the D (6 bases). V gave up 0 bases and J gave up 3 bases, with 13 bases separating them. The CDR3 loop spans 15 amino acids. CDR1 and CDR2 from the germline V gene are SGHDT and YYEEEE.

The V gene is TRBV5-1, the J gene TRBJ1-4; weak D call: TRBD1 (5 bases). With 0 bases removed from V and 4 bases from J, the gap between germline ends came to 16 bases. Germline values: CDR1 SGHRS, CDR2 YFSETQ. The CDR3 is 17 residues long. The CDR3: CASSLARQQGLNEKLFF. CDR3 DNA: TGCGCCAGCAGCTTGGCCCGACAGCAAGGGCTTAATGAAAAACTGTTTTTT.

This rearrangement joins TRBV2 to TRBJ2-7, with 7 bases lining up with TRBD2. Per germline, CDR1 SNHLY and CDR2 FYNNEI. The V gene end was trimmed by 2 bases and the J gene end by 4 bases; junction bases not matched to a gene: 26. This CDR3 has 21 amino acids. Here the CDR3 reads CASSEIRSDVIRGRVDYEQYF. CDR3 bases: TGTGCCAGCAGTGAAATTCGGTCAGACGTAATACGGGGGAGGGTGGATTACGAGCAGTACTTC.

This clone turned up a few times. V and J are TRBV24-1 and TRBJ1-5; D is uncertain. Germline V lookup: CDR1 KGHDR, CDR2 SFDVKD. This CDR3 has 14 amino acids. Trimming took off 4 bases at V and 3 bases at J, with 9 bases between the two ends. The CDR3 DNA reads TGTGCCACCAGTGAGGCCGGGAACAATCAGCCCCAGCATTTT. This codes for CATSEAGNNQPQHF.

The genes are TRBV18 and TRBJ1-2; 8 bases are a match to TRBD1. The ends lost 4 bases at V and 6 bases at J; junction bases unmatched: 10. CDR1 and CDR2 (germline): KGHSH, LQKENI. CDR3 length equals 15 residues. CDR3 in DNA: TGTGCCAGCTCACTGGACAGGGAAACCATTAATGGCTACACCTTC. It codes for CASSLDRETINGYTF.

The genes are TRBV2 and TRBJ2-1; weak D call: TRBD2 (6 bases). V was clipped by 4 bases and J by 1 base, with 14 bases between them. CDR1 and CDR2 (germline): SNHLY, FYNNEI. The CDR3 consists of 16 residues. The CDR3 protein is CASSAFGGGSYNEQFF. CDR3 in DNA: TGTGCCAGCAGTGCATTTGGGGGAGGATCCTACAATGAGCAGTTCTTC.

J is TRBJ2-7 and V is TRBV7-6; 10 bases are shared with TRBD2. Germline trimming cut 5 bases from V and 7 bases from J; bases unmatched to any gene: 11. The CDR3 is made up of 15 amino acids. Germline V gene lookup returns CDR1 SGHVS and CDR2 FNYEAQ. The CDR3 protein is CASSPGVVSGREQYF. Written as DNA, the CDR3 is TGTGCCAGCAGCCCAGGGGTTGTTAGCGGGAGGGAGCAGTACTTC.

The chain joins TRBV12-5 to TRBJ1-6; D is unclear. The germline V and J ends were trimmed by 6 bases and 9 bases, with 9 bases remaining between them. The CDR3 extends over 12 amino acids. The germline V gene has CDR1 LGHNT and CDR2 FRNRAP. CDR3 in DNA: TGTGCTAGTGGCCCCTCGTTTTCACCCCTCCACTTT. This encodes CASGPSFSPLHF.

V gene TRBV23-1 combines with J gene TRBJ2-5, with a tentative D call TRBD1 (5 bases). TRBV23-1 has ORF status, its function being uncertain. V was pared by 0 bases and J by 8 bases, with 19 bases between. CDR3 length: 16 residues. CDR3 sequence reads: CASSQSKDTPQETQYF. The CDR3 DNA is TGCGCCAGCAGTCAATCGAAGGACACGCCCCAGGAAACCCAGTACTTC.

The chain employs TRBV9 and TRBJ1-6, with no clear D. This CDR3 has 14 residues. The V gene lost 0 bases and the J gene lost 8 bases, with 9 bases spanning the gap. Germline V gives CDR1 SGDLS, CDR2 YYNGEE. The chain's CDR3 is CASSVGQADSPLHF. CDR3 sequence (DNA): TGTGCCAGCAGCGTAGGGCAGGCAGATTCACCCCTCCACTTT.

The gene calls are TRBV6-1 and TRBJ2-5; 7 bases fit TRBD2. V lost 3 bases to trimming and J lost 2 bases; unmatched junction nucleotides: 6. CDR3 length equals 15 residues. In germline, CDR1 is MNHNS, CDR2 SASEGT. The CDR3 is CASSDWGGTQETQYF. DNA for the CDR3: TGTGCCAGCAGTGATTGGGGGGGAACACAAGAGACCCAGTACTTC.

This rearrangement joins TRBV7-2 to TRBJ2-7; 9 nucleotides line up with TRBD2. V was pared by 6 bases and J by 0 bases, with 6 bases of the junction left unmatched. Germline-derived CDR1 and CDR2 are SGHTA and FQGNSA. The CDR3 spans 15 residues. CDR3 sequence reads: CASSTGLAYSYEQYF. CDR3 sequence (DNA): TGTGCCAGCAGTACGGGACTAGCATACTCCTACGAGCAGTACTTC.

There are a few counts of this clone. The V gene is TRBV10-1, the J gene TRBJ2-1, with TRBD1 identical over 8 bases. Germline trimming cut 2 bases from V and 8 bases from J; bases unmatched to any gene: 5. This CDR3 is built from 14 residues. CDR1 is WNHNN and CDR2 is SYGVQD in the germline V gene (reference sequence). CDR3 amino acids: CASSEGDRSDEQFF. Here the CDR3 DNA reads TGCGCCAGCAGTGAGGGGGACAGGAGCGATGAGCAGTTCTTC.